These 7 T cell receptor beta chains share one sample of origin, sequenced in a study of chemoradiotherapy in HPV16-positive cancers. Measured with immunoSEQ multiplex PCR; TCRdb has only the in-frame clones, and not every one. The profile covers 20,000 to 30,000 clones, with roughly 94% appearing a single time and roughly 2.8% taken by the ten largest. This sample was taken from a patient who underwent chemoradiotherapy. The receptors stem from a human donor with HPV-associated anogenital cancer.

The chain employs TRBV7-9 and TRBJ1-2; 8 nucleotides match TRBD1. Germline CDR1 is SEHNR and CDR2 is FQNEAQ (reference sequence). With 3 bases clipped from V and 5 bases from J, the junction kept 5 bases outside the gene matches. The CDR3 loop spans 14 amino acids. In nucleotides, the CDR3 is TGTGCCAGCAGCTTGTCACAGGGGGATTATGGCTACACCTTC. This gives the protein CASSLSQGDYGYTF.

This chain connects TRBV2 to TRBJ2-7; D is unclear. The V gene lost 2 bases and the J gene lost 2 bases, with 7 bases spanning the gap. CDR1 SNHLY and CDR2 FYNNEI come from the germline V gene. This CDR3 region has 13 residues. The DNA of the CDR3 is TGTGCCAGCAGTGAACTCAGAACCTACGAGCAGTACTTC. It translates to CASSELRTYEQYF.

The chain carries TRBV10-3 and TRBJ2-4; a weak D match, TRBD1 (5 bases). Germline V lookup: CDR1 ENHRY, CDR2 SYGVKD. The CDR3 covers 17 residues. V lost 0 bases, J lost 5 bases, and 17 bases lay in between. This chain's CDR3 is CAISESIGNRGQNIQYF. In nucleotides, the CDR3 is TGTGCCATCAGTGAGTCGATTGGGAATAGGGGCCAAAACATTCAGTACTTC.

The chain employs TRBV7-2 and TRBJ2-3; D uncertain. CDR3 size: 13 residues. CDR1 and CDR2 from the germline V gene are SGHTA and FQGNSA. V lost 0 bases and J lost 6, with 7 bases in between. The CDR3 DNA reads as TGTGCCAGCAGCTTAGCATTATTGGATACGCAGTATTTT. This encodes CASSLALLDTQYF.

The J gene is TRBJ1-2, the V gene TRBV27; D remains unclear. The V and J ends lost 3 bases and 0 bases respectively, with 8 bases between them. The CDR3 has 14 residues. The V gene's germline CDR1 is MNHEY and CDR2 SMNVEV (reference sequence). This CDR3 is CASSLAPSNYGYTF. The CDR3 DNA is TGTGCCAGCAGTTTGGCACCTTCTAACTATGGCTACACCTTC.

For the CDR3, the DNA is TGCGCCAGCAGCCAAGGAGGGATAGGGAGAGAGACCCAGTACTTC. Translation: CASSQGGIGRETQYF. The genes are TRBV4-1 and TRBJ2-5; D is perhaps TRBD2 (5 bases). Germline V gene lookup returns CDR1 MGHRA and CDR2 YSYEKL. The CDR3 extends over 15 amino acids. V shed 1 base and J shed 4 bases, with 13 bases lying between them.

The rearrangement joins TRBV27 to TRBJ2-7; D remains unclear. The ends were cut back, 5 bases at V and 3 bases at J, with 14 bases in the middle. The CDR3 is 14 residues long. Germline CDR1 reads MNHEY; CDR2 reads SMNVEV (reference sequence). The CDR3 loop is CASSRSSGFYEQYF. The CDR3 nucleotides read TGTGCCAGCAGTAGATCCAGTGGATTCTACGAGCAGTACTTC.